Below, one T cell receptor beta chain is given with its context. Germline V gives CDR1 SGHAT, CDR2 FQNNGV. The V end lost 3 bases, the J end lost 0 bases, and 12 bases lay between the germline ends. CDR3 length: 16 residues. In the original analysis: Amplified reference gene primers provided the basis for estimating nucleated cell counts. The repertoire was sequenced with immunoSEQ multiplex PCR; TCRdb's copy has only in-frame clones and lacks some. That table gives V, J and clone size, and the DNA gave D and trimming. The sample gives about 270,000 clones, about 90% of which show up once; over 4% is in the top ten. These data originate in a study of blood T cell repertoires in COVID-19. Across the study: Samples of COVID-19 (acute and convalescent) were obtained from the United States, Italy and Spain. Sources were T cells, B-cell-depleted T cells, or PBMCs; the material itself was cDNA or gDNA.

Researchers sorted participants into cohorts using their self-reported clinical history. The chain recombines TRBV11-2 with TRBJ1-3; tentative D call: TRBD1 (6 bases). Specimen: PBMCs or T cells enriched from blood (not recorded which). This TCR derives from a woman aged 25-40 years with acute COVID-19. CDR3 residues: CASSLVEDSSGNTIYF. The CDR3 DNA reads TGTGCCAGCAGCTTGGTGGAGGACAGCTCTGGAAACACCATATATTTT.